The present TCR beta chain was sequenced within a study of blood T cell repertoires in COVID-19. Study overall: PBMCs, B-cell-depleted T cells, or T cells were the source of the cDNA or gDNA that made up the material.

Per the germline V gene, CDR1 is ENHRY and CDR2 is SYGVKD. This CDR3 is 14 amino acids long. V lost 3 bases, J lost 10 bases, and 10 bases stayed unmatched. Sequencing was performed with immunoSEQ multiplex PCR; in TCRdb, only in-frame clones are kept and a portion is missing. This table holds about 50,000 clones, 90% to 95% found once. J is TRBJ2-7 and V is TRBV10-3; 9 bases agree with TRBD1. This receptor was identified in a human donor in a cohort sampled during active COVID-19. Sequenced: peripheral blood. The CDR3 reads CAISEQGASFGQYV. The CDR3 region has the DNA TGTGCCATCAGTGAACAGGGGGCGTCCTTCGGCCAGTACGTC.